This is a list of T cell receptor beta chains from one sample in a study of T cell responses to AZD1222 COVID-19 vaccine. Assay used: immunoSEQ multiplex PCR; TCRdb lists only in-frame clones, some missing. Of roughly 130,000 clones listed, over 75% are singletons. Sequenced material: peripheral blood, taken on day 0 of MenACWY control vaccination. These TCRs come from an adult in good health. CDR3s include the opening cysteine and the closing phenylalanine or tryptophan. The D gene is left open where the match is weak. A row's size may be missing; if present it is once, few, many or a size class.

clone_size	cdr3_length	d_call	v_call	j_call	cdr3_aa	cdr3_nt
.	16	TRBD1	TRBV19	TRBJ1-5	CASSFSGGRINQPQHF	TGTGCCAGTAGTTTTTCAGGGGGCCGTATCAATCAGCCCCAGCATTTT
.	15	TRBD1	TRBV5-1	TRBJ2-7	CASSFRGQSSYEQYF	TGCGCCAGCAGCTTCAGGGGACAGAGCTCCTACGAGCAGTACTTC
.	11	.	TRBV28	TRBJ2-5	CASSIPGHQYF	TGTGCCAGCAGCATCCCGGGACACCAGTACTTC
.	12	.	TRBV28	TRBJ1-5	CASSLSGQPQHF	TGTGCCAGCAGTTTAAGTGGTCAGCCCCAGCATTTT
.	15	.	TRBV2	TRBJ2-1	CASTEAFGGGNEQFF	TGTGCCAGCACGGAGGCTTTTGGAGGGGGGAATGAGCAGTTCTTC
.	13	.	TRBV28	TRBJ1-2	CASSKTEIYGYTF	TGTGCCAGCAGTAAGACAGAGATCTATGGCTACACCTTC
once	15	.	TRBV30	TRBJ1-2	CAWSVRGVVAYGYTF	TGTGCCTGGAGTGTGAGGGGGGTGGTTGCCTATGGCTACACCTTC
.	15	TRBD2	TRBV11-1	TRBJ2-1	CASSIIAGGYNEQFF	TGTGCCAGCAGCATTATAGCGGGAGGTTACAATGAGCAGTTCTTC
.	16	TRBD2	TRBV18	TRBJ2-2	CASSPGLAENRGELFF	TGTGCCAGCTCACCCGGACTAGCGGAAAACAGGGGGGAGCTGTTTTTT
once	14	TRBD1	TRBV13	TRBJ1-5	CASSLGQAPKPQHF	TGTGCCAGCAGCTTGGGACAGGCCCCTAAGCCCCAGCATTTT
.	15	.	TRBV5-1	TRBJ1-3	CASSPETASGNTIYF	TGCGCCAGCAGCCCCGAGACGGCCTCTGGAAACACCATATATTTT
.	16	TRBD2	TRBV9	TRBJ2-2	CASSPGLAENTGELFF	TGTGCCAGCAGCCCAGGACTAGCGGAGAACACCGGGGAGCTGTTTTTT
.	14	.	TRBV24-1	TRBJ1-5	CATSDSGPNQPQHF	TGTGCCACCAGTGATTCCGGCCCCAATCAGCCCCAGCATTTT
.	14	.	TRBV6-5	TRBJ1-2	CASSYSSGDYGYTF	TGTGCCAGCAGTTACTCGTCGGGGGACTATGGCTACACCTTC